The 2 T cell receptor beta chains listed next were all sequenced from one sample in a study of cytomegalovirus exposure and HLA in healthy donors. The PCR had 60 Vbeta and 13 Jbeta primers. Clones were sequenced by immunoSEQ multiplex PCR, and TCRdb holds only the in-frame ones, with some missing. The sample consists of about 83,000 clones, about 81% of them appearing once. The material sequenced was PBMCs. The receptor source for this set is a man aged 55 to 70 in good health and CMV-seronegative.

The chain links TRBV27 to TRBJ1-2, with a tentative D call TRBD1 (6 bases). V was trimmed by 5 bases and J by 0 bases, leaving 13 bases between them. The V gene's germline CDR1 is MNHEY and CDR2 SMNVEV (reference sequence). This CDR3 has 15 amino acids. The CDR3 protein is CASSPETGPNYGYTF. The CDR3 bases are TGTGCCAGCAGTCCTGAGACAGGTCCTAACTATGGCTACACCTTC.

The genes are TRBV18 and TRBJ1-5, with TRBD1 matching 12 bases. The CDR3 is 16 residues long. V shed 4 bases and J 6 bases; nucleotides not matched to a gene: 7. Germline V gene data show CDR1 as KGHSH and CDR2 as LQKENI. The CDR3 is CASSRSGQGAPQPQHF. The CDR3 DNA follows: TGTGCCAGCTCACGGTCGGGACAGGGGGCGCCTCAGCCCCAGCATTTT.